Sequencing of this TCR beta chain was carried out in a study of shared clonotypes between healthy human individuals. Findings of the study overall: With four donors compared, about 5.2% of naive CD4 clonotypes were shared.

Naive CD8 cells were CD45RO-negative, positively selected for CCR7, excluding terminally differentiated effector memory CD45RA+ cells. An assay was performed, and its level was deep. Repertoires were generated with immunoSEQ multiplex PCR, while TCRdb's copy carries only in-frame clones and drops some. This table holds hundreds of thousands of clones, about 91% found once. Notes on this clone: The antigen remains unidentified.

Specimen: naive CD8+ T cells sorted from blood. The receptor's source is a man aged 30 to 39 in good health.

Here the CDR3 DNA reads TGTGCCAGCAGTTATGGGGGGACAGGGGCCACTGAAGCTTTCTTT. This codes for CASSYGGTGATEAFF. The genes are TRBV6-5 and TRBJ1-1, with 10 bases aligning to TRBD1. The V gene end was trimmed by 3 bases and the J gene end by 4 bases; junction bases not matched to a gene: 5. The V gene's germline CDR1 is MNHEY and CDR2 SVGAGI. The CDR3 consists of 15 residues.